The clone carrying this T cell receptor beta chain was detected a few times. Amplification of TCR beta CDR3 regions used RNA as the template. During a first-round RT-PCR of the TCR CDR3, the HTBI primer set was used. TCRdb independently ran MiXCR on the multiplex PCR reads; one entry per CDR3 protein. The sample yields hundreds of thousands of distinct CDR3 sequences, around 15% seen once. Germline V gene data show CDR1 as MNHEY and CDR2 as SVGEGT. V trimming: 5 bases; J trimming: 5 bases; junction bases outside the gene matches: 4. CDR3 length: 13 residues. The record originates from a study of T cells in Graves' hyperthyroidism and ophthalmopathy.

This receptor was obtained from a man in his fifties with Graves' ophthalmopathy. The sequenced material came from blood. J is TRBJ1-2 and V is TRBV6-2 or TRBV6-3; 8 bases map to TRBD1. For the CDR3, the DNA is TGTGCCAGCAGTAAGGACAGGGATTATGGCTACACCTTC. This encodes CASSKDRDYGYTF.